Listed here is a single TCR beta chain. This clone's antigen is unknown. Base qualities were left out, and no much larger clone turns up one base away. This entry comes from a study of CD8+ T cells in alopecia areata (dated by TCRdb to about 2018). A note on the overall study: Treated patients were enrolled in an open-label pilot trial of oral tofacitinib, 5 to 10 mg twice daily, for moderate-to-severe alopecia areata. Biopsies were taken from tofacitinib-treated patients at baseline and again at 4 and 24 weeks into treatment, and several of those patients also had a later scalp biopsy. In humans, TCRbeta sequencing was performed on scalp tissue and on sorted CD4+ and CD8+ peripheral blood T cells from healthy controls and from patients with patchy or totalis/universalis alopecia areata. The study used high-throughput TCRbeta sequencing to examine T cell clonal expansion in alopecia areata, in both the C3H/HeJ mouse model and human patients. RNA was extracted with the PAXgene miRNA kit for fixed scalp, the miRNeasy kit for PBMCs, and the RNeasy kit for mouse skin. Patients received tofacitinib for 6 to 18 months and were then followed off drug for 6 months to check for delayed response and recurrence. TCRbeta CDR3 regions were amplified by immunoSEQ multiplex PCR with 35 Vbeta forward and 13 Jbeta reverse primers. Scalp clonality was compared among normal scalp (n=4), patchy alopecia areata scalp (n=8), and alopecia totalis/universalis scalp (n=8). For the treated patients, the SALT score, which quantifies what percentage of scalp surface area is affected, served as the measure of disease severity. Points the paper makes about the study in general: Compared with normal scalp, lesional scalp, particularly in alopecia totalis/universalis, had higher clonality and more expanded CD8+ clones, which suggests antigenic drive. Because the treated cohort was small and included a single nonresponder, larger studies are needed to assess links between baseline CD8+ expansion and response. During tofacitinib treatment, many expanded lesional clones remained in scalp and blood, and this persistence may partly explain relapse after treatment is stopped. Scalp clonality and the number of expanded CD8+ clones among the top 100 scalp clones were significantly decreased by tofacitinib. Compared with mice, TCR sequences shared between patients were less clear, possibly partly because of HLA diversity across the patient population. Scalp TCR repertoire analysis is complicated because resident alphabeta T cells in normal human skin are also sequenced, whereas mouse skin is dominated by gammadelta T cells.

The library was built by means of the immunoSEQ multiplex PCR assay. For TCR sequencing, RNA was extracted from every sample and reverse transcribed into cDNA to serve as template. SuperScript III was used to make first-strand cDNA, primed with a 2:1 mix of oligo-dT and random hexamers. A synthetic immune receptor repertoire was used to measure amplification bias, and any remaining bias was corrected computationally. The paper's data handling went like this. Raw reads were preprocessed for error removal, and CDR3 was defined according to IMGT conventions as running from the conserved cysteine to phenylalanine. To get clonality, Shannon entropy was normalized by log2 of the number of productive unique TCRs and the result was subtracted from 1. Whether scalp clones were CD4 or CD8 was inferred by matching scalp TCRbeta sequences against CD4 and CD8 repertoires sorted from blood. This immuneACCESS table, as held by TCRdb, lists in-frame sequences with V and J called but not all clones. Of the missing ones, under half trace to an unresolved V gene in checked studies; the others have no known cause. Clonal size and the V and J genes are those of that table, whereas D and trimming came from the DNA. The sample data list about 76,000 clones, and approximately 72% of these were observed just once. The top ten hold around 20% of the sample.

CDR1 SGHRS and CDR2 YFSETQ were looked up in the germline V gene. V drops 4 bases and J drops 6 bases, leaving 11 bases in between. Measured from the cysteine to the phenylalanine, the CDR3 is 13 residues long. Of the read, only the CDR3 DNA is kept; its 39 bases are in frame from base 1. The time point label corresponds to: less than 30 weeks on oral tofacitinib. Sample treatment or condition, as interpreted from the label and publication: oral pan-JAK inhibitor, 5-10 mg twice daily. Peripheral blood and lesional scalp punch biopsies were obtained from patients with alopecia areata. PBMCs were isolated by density centrifugation and stained for CD3, CD4 and CD8, and CD4+ and CD8+ T cells were sorted on a FACSAria.

The origin of this receptor is a human donor with alopecia areata. The sample in question was CD8+ T cells sorted from blood, obtained at week 24, from a patient treated with tofacitinib. The rearrangement joined TRBV5-1 to TRBJ1-5, with no D gene named confidently. The DNA sequence follows: TGCGCCAGCAGCGAAGGGCCCTCTCAGCCCCAGCATTTT. Translated, it reads CASSEGPSQPQHF.